What follows is one T cell receptor beta chain and its context. Only a few counts were recorded for this clone. The clone's antigen remains unknown. Nothing much larger sits one base from this clone, and base qualities are not available. The cohort was made up of 500 to 850 healthy bone marrow donors. All cohort members were sampled while nominally healthy, although unrecorded immune exposures were likely present. The donor was CMV seronegative and belonged to the group of approximately 320 seronegative cohort members. Each donor provided a peripheral blood sample, and peripheral blood mononuclear cells were used for TCR beta sequencing. Genomic DNA extraction from the blood cell samples was performed with the Qiagen DNeasy Blood Extraction Kit. Receptor libraries were prepared by the immunoSEQ multiplex PCR assay. For the multiplex PCR, a mixture combining 60 forward primers for TCR Vbeta segments and 13 reverse primers for TCR Jbeta segments was used. Amplification of the CDR3 region of rearranged TCR beta genes was performed with a multiplex PCR assay on genomic DNA. Amplified TCR beta libraries were sequenced as 87-base-pair reads on the Illumina HiSeq System. Turning to the authors' computational methods: A later analysis counted some 80 million unique TCR beta chains across the 650 to 800 repertoires, and around 12 million of these chains were shared by at least two donors. Raw reads were error-corrected and collapsed into unique sequences by a nearest-neighbor algorithm in which closely related sequences were merged to remove PCR and sequencing errors. Alignment of CDR3 sequences to IMGT reference sequences was used to assign V, D and J gene segments. For a sequence to be retained, a match of at least six nucleotides to both a V gene segment and a J gene segment was required. A rearrangement was called productive if the CDR3 had no stop codons and remained in frame with V and J, and every other rearrangement was called non-productive. Following IMGT convention, CDR3 was defined as the stretch from the second conserved V-encoded cysteine up to the conserved J-encoded phenylalanine. The earlier analysis of approximately 590 of the donors excluded any sequence lacking an unambiguous match to a single V gene segment. In an earlier analysis of some 590 of the donors, a V segment was called functional when productive rearrangements were above 56.7%, and segregating when the standard deviation between donors exceeded 5%. A statistical classification framework was developed to diagnose cytomegalovirus status using the catalog of TCR beta chain sequences. V and J gene assignment, in a later analysis, came from comparing TCR nucleotide sequences with IMGT/GENE-DB human TR gene sequences. Using the TCRdist pipeline, a later analysis assigned CDR3 sequences along with most-parsimonious VDJ recombination scenarios. In a later analysis, each TCR beta chain was defined by its CDR3 amino acid sequence together with its V-gene family, and reads without a unique V-gene family were excluded. In a later analysis, several hundred highly shared, low-generation-probability nucleotide sequences were removed to address suspected cross-contamination and a sequencing artifact. In a later analysis, a clonal expansion index was calculated for each public chain from normalized within-repertoire ranks of inferred template counts. In a later analysis, generation probabilities were computed with a VDJ recombination model fitted to out-of-frame rearrangements, and the resulting probabilities were checked against IGoR. Hypergeometric tests were used in a later analysis to score TCR-TCR, TCR-HLA and TCR-CMV co-occurrence, with a repertoire-size bias correction applied to the TCR pairs. To estimate false discovery rates, a later analysis permuted the HLA or CMV assignments 20 times. In a later analysis, co-occurring TCRs were grouped using DBSCAN, with TCRdist sequence similarity added in when clustering inside HLA-allele-positive subsets. Repertoires with fewer than 30,000 or more than 120,000 public chains, plus five repertoires with anomalous nucleotide sharing, were excluded from co-occurrence clustering. TCRdb holds this immuneACCESS table with in-frame rearrangements only. Some clones are missing; in checked studies, unresolved V genes explain under half, and the rest has no known cause. The V and J calls and clone size were taken over from that table, and D and trimming were inferred from the DNA. The sample table holds more than 130,000 clones, of which 70% to 80% were seen once. Around 4.9% of the sample is held by the ten biggest clonotypes.

From the cysteine up to the phenylalanine, the CDR3 has a length of 15 residues. The read is trimmed to its CDR3 DNA, 45 bases read in frame from base 1. V and J are trimmed by 3 bases and 9 bases, and the gene matches miss 11 bases of the junction. Looking up the germline V gene (reference sequence) yields CDR1 MNHEY and CDR2 SMNVEV. This sample was included in a study of cytomegalovirus exposure and HLA in healthy donors listed by TCRdb under 2017. With regard to the full study: An earlier analysis of several hundred of the donors reported 250 to 350 Gb of sequence data and 100 million to 120 million unique TCR beta sequences obtained from about 180 million T cells. The study used immunosequencing to profile the T cell repertoires of several hundred subjects and linked those repertoires to cytomegalovirus serostatus. All discovery cohort repertoires had been generated on a single sequencing platform. To predict cytomegalovirus infection status, the study combined high-throughput TCR immunosequencing, statistical association of individual TCRs with disease status, and machine learning. The study was designed to test whether signatures of past pathogen exposure could be identified by cataloging public T cell receptors. Four to six DR-DQ haplotypes were handled as single units for association and clustering, since linkage in the cohort was strong. A later genetic analysis used genome-wide SNP genotypes for about 55% of the 666 donors, treating that subset as a discovery cohort. HLA typing covered class I and class II loci at four-digit resolution. Among about 410 genotyped donors of the cohort, an average of around 240,000 unique TCR beta nucleotide sequences was sequenced per donor, of which 15% to 20% were non-productive. A later analysis re-examined previously published TCR beta repertoires from 500 to 700 donors and added high-resolution HLA genotyping to investigate patterns of TCR occurrence. Typing coverage varied by locus: roughly 629-640 donors for A, B, C, DRB1 and DQB1; under 550 for DQA1; about 570 for DPA1; approximately 450 for DPB1. A separate validation cohort of roughly 120 different subjects was used in addition to the roughly 700-subject first cohort. Rather than using new phenotypic data, the later analysis identified candidate immune exposures from TCR beta sequences and from how often those sequences occurred across donors. An earlier analysis of fewer than 750 of the donors used high-throughput TCR beta sequencing to judge whether each TCR beta V gene segment behaved as functional or pseudogenic. Roughly 300 gigabases of sequencing data and tens of millions of unique TCR sequences were included in an early release covering about 620 HLA-typed donors. The genetic ancestry cluster associated with self-reported Caucasian donors included over 65% of the 350 to 500 genotyped donors. Donor age, sex, ethnicity and CMV serostatus were compiled together with the repertoire data.

Overall study results and their limits: Immune exposure information for the cohort was limited to CMV serostatus. It was suggested by the authors that the approach could potentially be generalized to other disease states and immunological phenotypes. A further reported finding was that TCR beta sequences accurately predicted the HLA-A and HLA-B alleles for most subjects in the first cohort. The classifier was reported to diagnose cytomegalovirus status with high specificity and sensitivity in both the original and validation cohorts. In an earlier analysis of some 550 of the donors, most TCR beta V segments were observed in productive rearrangements about 90% or about 30% of the time, broadly matching IMGT annotations. Across donors, most TCR sequences were observed very rarely, whereas some public TCRs were present in many individuals. V-gene and J-gene trimming of TCR beta chains was associated with a missense DCLRE1C variant in a later genetic analysis, and the association was replicated in an independent cohort. Roughly uniform sequencing depth across donors was assumed in presence/absence analyses, although this assumption may not hold. A later analysis reported that several top co-occurrence clusters appeared linked to parvovirus B19, influenza, CMV and Epstein-Barr virus. Most CMV-associated TCR beta chains appeared to be HLA-restricted in a later analysis, and the HLA associations seemed to be driven largely by CMV exposure. In a later genetic analysis, fewer N-insertions in productive TCRs were reported among donors in an Asian-associated ancestry cluster than the approximately 670-donor mean. A group of highly shared sequence variants was considered likely to be a technical artifact of the sequencing pipeline. Because counts were too low, 15 to 20 rarely observed V segments, including chromosome 9 orphons, were left out of the earlier analysis of over 550 of the donors. Because HLA typing was missing for some donors at each locus, association tests included only the typed subset. According to a later analysis, TCR association rates differed among HLA loci, with DRB1 alleles showing the most associated TCRs and HLA-C alleles showing the fewest. Specific HLA alleles were associated with some 15,000 TCR beta sequences at a false discovery rate of 0.05 in a later analysis. Some IMGT-functional V segments, including TRBV6-2 and TRBV6-3, could not be distinguished by the 87-base-pair reads and were therefore excluded. A total of 150 or so TCR beta chains were listed by the study as associated with cytomegalovirus. Compared with equally common non-associated chains, HLA-associated TCR beta chains in a later analysis were more clonally expanded and had lower generation probabilities. Linkage disequilibrium might explain the correlated functional status among segregating V segments, but an unknown experimental factor could not be ruled out. This cohort had only TCR beta chains sequenced, and the lack of alpha or paired-chain data limited which features could be detected. A few of the identified cytomegalovirus-associated TCR beta chains were confirmed in vitro to be specific for cytomegalovirus antigens. When HLA alleles, especially DR and DQ, strongly co-occurred, attributing TCR associations to individual alleles was difficult.

Recombination connected TRBV27 to TRBJ1-1; 9 middle bases align to TRBD1. Sequenced input: PBMCs. The sequence came from a male donor in good health and CMV-seronegative. The CDR3 corresponds to CASSFYTGGRQKAFF. The sequenced DNA: TGTGCCAGCAGTTTCTACACAGGGGGCCGGCAGAAAGCTTTCTTT.